This TCR beta chain was sequenced for a study of CD8 T cells in Susac syndrome. The RNA input was roughly 0.45 to 1 ug, and it was reverse transcribed with random hexamers. Amplification of TCR beta CDR3 used immunoSEQ multiplex PCR across 54 Vbeta and 13 Jbeta. TCRdb fed the immunoSEQ multiplex PCR reads into MiXCR, producing one record per CDR3 protein. This table holds some 130,000 distinct CDR3 sequences, 65% to 90% found once. Details on this clonotype: Its antigen is still unknown.

General observations from the study: In its TCR sequencing and HLA analysis, the study acknowledged that the number of individuals was relatively small.

Sequencing of TCR beta, carried out with a high-throughput approach, was applied to CD8+ and CD4+ T cells from the blood. Negative isolation was applied to CD8+ and CD4+ T cells, and FACS enrichment was applied to TEMRA cells. Looked up from germline, CDR1 is ENHRY and CDR2 is SYGVKD. The trim removed 4 bases at V and 0 bases at J, leaving 2 bases unmatched. The length of the CDR3 is 14 residues. The origin of this receptor is a human donor with multiple sclerosis. The specimen was CD8+ T cells from PBMCs. This chain joins TRBV10-3 and TRBJ2-7; 8 bases fit TRBD2. The CDR3 is CAISGRGDSYEQYF. The CDR3 DNA is TGTGCCATCAGTGGGCGGGGGGACTCCTACGAGCAGTACTTC.